The rows below give T cell receptor beta chains drawn from one sample of a study of cytomegalovirus exposure and HLA in healthy donors. Repertoires were generated with immunoSEQ multiplex PCR, while TCRdb's copy carries only in-frame clones and drops some. The top ten hold less than 20% of the sample, which has some 200,000 clones, 60% to 85% seen once. Specimen: PBMCs. The receptors were gathered from a man in his forties or fifties in good health and CMV-seronegative. CDR3s include the opening cysteine and the closing phenylalanine or tryptophan. The D gene is left open where the match is weak. A row's size may be missing; if present it is once, few, many or a size class.

TRBV5-6	NA	TRBJ1-1	NA	TGTGCCAGCAGCTTCCGTGGCAGAGGAGGGTTGAACACTGAAGCTTTCTTT	CASSFRGRGGLNTEAFF
TRBV7-8	NA	TRBJ1-1	TRBD1	TGTGCCAGCAGCCTCCGGGACAGGGGGCGAGAAGCTTTCTTT	CASSLRDRGREAFF
TRBV7-9	NA	TRBJ2-7	TRBD1	TGTGCCAGCAGCCCGGGACAGGGGTGGACCTACGAGCAGTACTTC	CASSPGQGWTYEQYF
TRBV9	NA	TRBJ2-5	NA	TGTGCCAGCAGCGTAGGGGGGGGGCTAGCGAACGGACAAGAGACCCAGTACTTC	CASSVGGGLANGQETQYF
TRBV5-4	NA	TRBJ1-3	NA	TGTGCCAGCAGCTTGGCAGGGATGAACACCATATATTTT	CASSLAGMNTIYF
TRBV6-1	NA	TRBJ2-5	NA	TGTGCCAGCAGCAGAATACAAGAGACCCAGTACTTC	CASSRIQETQYF
TRBV7-2	few	TRBJ1-1	NA	TGTGCCAGCAGCTTAATGGGAGGTGAAGCTTTCTTT	CASSLMGGEAFF
TRBV19	NA	TRBJ2-7	TRBD2	TGTGCCAGTAGCCACGGACTAGCGGGAGGGCAGTTCTCCTCCTACGAGCAGTACTTC	CASSHGLAGGQFSSYEQYF
TRBV7-9	NA	TRBJ2-7	TRBD1	TGTGCCAGCAGCCCCCGGGACAGGGTGTACGAGCAGTACTTC	CASSPRDRVYEQYF
TRBV7-2	NA	TRBJ2-5	TRBD1	TGTGCCAGCAGCTTTGGACATGGACAGGGGGCCTGGGAGACCCAGTACTTC	CASSFGHGQGAWETQYF
TRBV7-2	NA	TRBJ2-7	TRBD1	TGTGCCAGCAGCCCCATGACAGGGGAGTCCTACGAGCAGTACTTC	CASSPMTGESYEQYF
TRBV10-3	NA	TRBJ1-1	NA	TGTGCCATCAGTCCGCTGGGACAGAACACTGAAGCTTTCTTT	CAISPLGQNTEAFF
TRBV7-9	NA	TRBJ2-1	TRBD2	TGTGCCAGCAGCTTAGCACTAGCGGGTTCCTACAATGAGCAGTTCTTC	CASSLALAGSYNEQFF
TRBV5-4	NA	TRBJ2-1	TRBD2	TGTGCCAGCAGCTTCGGGACTAGCGGGACGCGGTACAATGAGCAGTTCTTC	CASSFGTSGTRYNEQFF
TRBV9	NA	TRBJ2-7	TRBD2	TGTGCCAGCAGCGTAGGCGGGAGGGCCTACGAGCAGTACTTC	CASSVGGRAYEQYF
TRBV19	NA	TRBJ2-1	NA	TGTGCCAGTAGTCGCAGGGATTCCTACAATGAGCAGTTCTTC	CASSRRDSYNEQFF